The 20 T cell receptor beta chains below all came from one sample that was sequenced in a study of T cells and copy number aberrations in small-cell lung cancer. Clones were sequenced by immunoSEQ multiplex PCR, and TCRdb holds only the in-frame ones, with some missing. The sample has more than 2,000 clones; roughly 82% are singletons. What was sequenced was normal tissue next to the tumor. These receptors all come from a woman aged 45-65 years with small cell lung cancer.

The DNA for the CDR3 is TGCAGTGCTAAAACCTACAATGAGCAGTTCTTC. Translated: CSAKTYNEQFF. This sequence joins TRBV20-1 and TRBJ2-1; D is undetermined. V was clipped by 4 bases and J by 2 bases, with 3 bases between them. The CDR3 is made up of 11 amino acids. Germline assignment: CDR1 DFQATT and CDR2 SNEGSKA (reference sequence).

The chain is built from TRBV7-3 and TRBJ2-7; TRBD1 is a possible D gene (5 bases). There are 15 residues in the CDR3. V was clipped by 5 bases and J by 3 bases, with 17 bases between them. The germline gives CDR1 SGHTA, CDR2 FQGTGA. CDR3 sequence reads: CASSRWAKGDYEQYF. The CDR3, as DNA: TGTGCCAGCAGCAGGTGGGCTAAAGGGGACTACGAGCAGTACTTC.

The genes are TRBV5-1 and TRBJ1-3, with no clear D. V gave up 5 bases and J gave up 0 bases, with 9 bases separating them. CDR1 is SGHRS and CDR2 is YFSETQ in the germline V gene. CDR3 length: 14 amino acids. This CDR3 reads CASSVGNSGNTIYF. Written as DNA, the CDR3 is TGCGCCAGCAGTGTCGGGAACTCTGGAAACACCATATATTTT. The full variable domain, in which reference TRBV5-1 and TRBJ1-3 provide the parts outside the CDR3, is KAGVTQTPRYLIKTRGQQVTLSCSPISGHRSVSWYQQTPGQGLQFLFEYFSETQRNKGNFPGRFSGRQFSNSRSEMNVSTLELGDSALYLCASSVGNSGNTIYFGEGSWLTVV.

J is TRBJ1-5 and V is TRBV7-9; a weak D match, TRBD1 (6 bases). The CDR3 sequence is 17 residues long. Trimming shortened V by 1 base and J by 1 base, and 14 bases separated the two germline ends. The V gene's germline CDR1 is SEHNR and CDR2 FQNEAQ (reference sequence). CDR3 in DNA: TGTGCCAGCAGCTTAGTTTCTGAGGGGGTGAGCAATCAGCCCCAGCATTTT. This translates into CASSLVSEGVSNQPQHF.

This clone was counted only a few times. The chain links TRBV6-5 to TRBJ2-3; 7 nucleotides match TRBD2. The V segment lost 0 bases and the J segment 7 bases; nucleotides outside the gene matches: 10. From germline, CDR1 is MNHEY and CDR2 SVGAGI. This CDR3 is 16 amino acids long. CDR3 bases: TGTGCCAGCAGTTACTCGACTAGCTTGGATATGAATACGCAGTATTTT. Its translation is CASSYSTSLDMNTQYF.

The CDR3 nucleotides read TGTGCCTGGACGGCGAGCTCCTACAATGAGCAGTTCTTC. This translates into CAWTASSYNEQFF. The chain has TRBV11-2 and TRBJ2-1; unclear D gene. CDR1 is SGHAT, CDR2 FQNNGV, per germline. V was cut by 11 bases and J by 0 bases, with 11 bases left in between. CDR3 length: 13 residues.

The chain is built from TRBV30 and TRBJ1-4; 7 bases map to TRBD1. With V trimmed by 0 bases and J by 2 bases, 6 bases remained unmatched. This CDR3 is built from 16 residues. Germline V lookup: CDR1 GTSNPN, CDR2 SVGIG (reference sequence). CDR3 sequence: CAWSVQGKETNEKLFF. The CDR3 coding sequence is TGTGCCTGGAGTGTACAGGGGAAGGAGACTAATGAAAAACTGTTTTTT.

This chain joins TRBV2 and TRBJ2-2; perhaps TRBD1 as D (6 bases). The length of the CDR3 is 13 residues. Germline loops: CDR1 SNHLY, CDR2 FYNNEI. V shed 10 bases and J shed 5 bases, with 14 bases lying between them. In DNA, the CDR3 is TGTGCCACCACAGCACAGGGAACCGGGGAGCTGTTTTTT. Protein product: CATTAQGTGELFF.

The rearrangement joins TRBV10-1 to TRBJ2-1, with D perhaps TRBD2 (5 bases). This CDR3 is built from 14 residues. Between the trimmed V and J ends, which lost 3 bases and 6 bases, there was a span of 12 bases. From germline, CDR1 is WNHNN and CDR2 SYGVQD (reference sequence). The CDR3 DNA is TGCGCCAGCAGTGACCCGCGGGCAGCCAATGAGCAGTTCTTC. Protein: CASSDPRAANEQFF.

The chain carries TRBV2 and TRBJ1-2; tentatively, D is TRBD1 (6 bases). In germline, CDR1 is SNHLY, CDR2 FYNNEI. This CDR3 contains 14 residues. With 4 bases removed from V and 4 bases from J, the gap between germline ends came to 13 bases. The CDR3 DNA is TGTGCCAGCAGTGTGACAGGTCCGCTCTATGGCTACACCTTC. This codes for CASSVTGPLYGYTF. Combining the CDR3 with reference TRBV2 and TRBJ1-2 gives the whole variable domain EPEVTQTPSHQVTQMGQEVILRCVPISNHLYFYWYRQILGQKVEFLVSFYNNEISEKSEIFDDQFSVERPDGSNFTLKIRSTKLEDSAMYFCASSVTGPLYGYTFGSGTRLTVV.

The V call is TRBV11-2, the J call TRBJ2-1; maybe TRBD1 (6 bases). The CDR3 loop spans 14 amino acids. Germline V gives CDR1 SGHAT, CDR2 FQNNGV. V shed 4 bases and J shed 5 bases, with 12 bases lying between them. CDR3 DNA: TGTGCCAGCAGCTGGGCAGGGGACAACAATGAGCAGTTCTTC. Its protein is CASSWAGDNNEQFF.

The chain's CDR3 is CAWRTDLGNEQYF. CDR3 sequence (DNA): TGTGCCTGGAGAACGGACCTGGGGAACGAGCAGTACTTC. The rearrangement joins TRBV30 to TRBJ2-5, with D unclear. TRBJ2-7 matches the DNA end more closely, so the J call is doubtful. The CDR3 sequence is 13 residues long. Germline V lookup: CDR1 GTSNPN, CDR2 SVGIG (reference sequence).

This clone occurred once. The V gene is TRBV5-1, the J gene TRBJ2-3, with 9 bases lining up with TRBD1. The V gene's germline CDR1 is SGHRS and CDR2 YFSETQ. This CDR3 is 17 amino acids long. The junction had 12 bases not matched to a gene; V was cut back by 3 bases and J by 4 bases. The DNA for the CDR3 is TGCGCCAGCAGCTCGAACACAGGGGGCGTTTTTGCAGATACGCAGTATTTT. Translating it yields CASSSNTGGVFADTQYF.

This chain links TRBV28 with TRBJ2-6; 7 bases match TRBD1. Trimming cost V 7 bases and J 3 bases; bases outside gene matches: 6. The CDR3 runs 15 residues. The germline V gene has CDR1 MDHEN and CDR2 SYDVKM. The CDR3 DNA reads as TGTGCCAGCACCCGGGGACAGCTTGGGGCCAACGTCCTGACTTTC. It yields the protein CASTRGQLGANVLTF.

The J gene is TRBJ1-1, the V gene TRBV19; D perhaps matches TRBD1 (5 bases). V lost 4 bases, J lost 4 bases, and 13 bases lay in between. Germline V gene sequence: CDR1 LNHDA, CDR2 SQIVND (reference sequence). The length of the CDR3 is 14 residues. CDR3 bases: TGTGCCAGTAGTAGAGGGGTGCGGAGCACTGAAGCTTTCTTT. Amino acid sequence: CASSRGVRSTEAFF. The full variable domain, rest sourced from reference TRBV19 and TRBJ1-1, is DGGITQSPKYLFRKEGQNVTLSCEQNLNHDAMYWYRQDPGQGLRLIYYSQIVNDFQKGDIAEGYSVSREKKESFPLTVTSAQKNPTAFYLCASSRGVRSTEAFFGQGTRLTVV.

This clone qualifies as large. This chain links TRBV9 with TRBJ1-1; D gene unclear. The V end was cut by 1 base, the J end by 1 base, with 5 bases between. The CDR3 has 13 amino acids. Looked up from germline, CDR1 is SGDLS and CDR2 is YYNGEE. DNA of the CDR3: TGTGCCAGCAGCGTACTGGGGAACACTGAAGCTTTCTTT. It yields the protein CASSVLGNTEAFF.

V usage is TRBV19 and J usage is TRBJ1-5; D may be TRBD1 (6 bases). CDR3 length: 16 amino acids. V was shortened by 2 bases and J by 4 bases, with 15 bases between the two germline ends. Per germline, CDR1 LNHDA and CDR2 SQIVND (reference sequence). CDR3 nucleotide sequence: TGTGCCAGTAGTATAAGGCCTCGGACAGCTAATCAGCCCCAGCATTTT. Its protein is CASSIRPRTANQPQHF. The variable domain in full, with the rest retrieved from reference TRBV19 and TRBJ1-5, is DGGITQSPKYLFRKEGQNVTLSCEQNLNHDAMYWYRQDPGQGLRLIYYSQIVNDFQKGDIAEGYSVSREKKESFPLTVTSAQKNPTAFYLCASSIRPRTANQPQHFGDGTRLSIL.

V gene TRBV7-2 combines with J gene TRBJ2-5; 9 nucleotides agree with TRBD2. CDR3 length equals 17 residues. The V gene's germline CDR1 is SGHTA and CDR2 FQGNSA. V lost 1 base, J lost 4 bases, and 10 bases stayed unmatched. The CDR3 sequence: CASSLGLAEVNGETQYF. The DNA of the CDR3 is TGTGCCAGCAGCTTAGGACTAGCGGAGGTTAATGGAGAGACCCAGTACTTC.

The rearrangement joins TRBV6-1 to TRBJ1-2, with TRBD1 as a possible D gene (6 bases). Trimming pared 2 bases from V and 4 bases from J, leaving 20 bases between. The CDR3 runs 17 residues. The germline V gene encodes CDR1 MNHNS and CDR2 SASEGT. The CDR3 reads CASSEFSTGGGLYGYTF. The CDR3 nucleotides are TGTGCCAGCAGTGAATTTTCCACGGGAGGGGGTCTCTATGGCTACACCTTC.

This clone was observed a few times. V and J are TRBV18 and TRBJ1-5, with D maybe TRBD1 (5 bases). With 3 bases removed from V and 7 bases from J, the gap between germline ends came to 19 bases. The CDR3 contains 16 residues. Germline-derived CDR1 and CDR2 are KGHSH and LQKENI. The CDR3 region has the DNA TGTGCCAGCTCACCTCCAACGGGCGGCTCAGGGCAGCCCCAGCATTTT. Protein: CASSPPTGGSGQPQHF. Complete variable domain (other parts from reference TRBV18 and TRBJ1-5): NAGVMQNPRHLVRRRGQEARLRCSPMKGHSHVYWYRQLPEEGLKFMVYLQKENIIDESGMPKERFSAEFPKEGPSILRIQQVVRGDSAAYFCASSPPTGGSGQPQHFGDGTRLSIL.